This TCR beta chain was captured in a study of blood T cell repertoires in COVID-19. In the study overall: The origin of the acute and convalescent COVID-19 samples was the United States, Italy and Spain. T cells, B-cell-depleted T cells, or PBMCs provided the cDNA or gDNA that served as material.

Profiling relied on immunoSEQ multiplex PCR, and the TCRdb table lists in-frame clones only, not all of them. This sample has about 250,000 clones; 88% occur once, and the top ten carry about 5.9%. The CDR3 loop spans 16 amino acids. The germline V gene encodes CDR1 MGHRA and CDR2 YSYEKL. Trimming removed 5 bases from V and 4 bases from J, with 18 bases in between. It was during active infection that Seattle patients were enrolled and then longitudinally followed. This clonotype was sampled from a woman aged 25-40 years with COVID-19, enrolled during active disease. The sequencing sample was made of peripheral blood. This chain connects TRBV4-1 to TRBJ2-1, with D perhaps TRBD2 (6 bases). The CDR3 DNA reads TGCGCCAGCAGCTCTCCGGGCCGGGACTTATACAATGAGCAGTTCTTC. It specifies CASSSPGRDLYNEQFF.